This T cell receptor beta chain was identified in a study of response to subunit inactivated influenza vaccine. Study-level points and caveats: The authors offered the suggestion that each seasonal influenza vaccination recruits few new T cells.

Concerning this clonotype itself: The antigen remains undetermined.

TCRdb independently ran MiXCR on the RT-PCR reads; one entry per CDR3 protein. Seen here are some 850,000 distinct CDR3 sequences, approximately 18% observed once, and the top ten hold roughly a tenth. Deletions cut 2 bases from V and 3 bases from J, with 11 bases between. The CDR3 totals 14 residues. Germline V gives CDR1 SGHTA, CDR2 FQGNSA. The sequencing here drew on PBMCs from blood, taken roughly 5 days after vaccination. V and J are TRBV7-2 and TRBJ2-7; TRBD1 or TRBD2 may be the D gene (5 bases each). This clonotype was sampled from a man aged 45-65 years who received an inactivated influenza vaccine. The CDR3 bases are TGTGCCAGCAGCTTATACGGGGCAGGCTACGAGCAGTACTTC. It is translated as CASSLYGAGYEQYF.